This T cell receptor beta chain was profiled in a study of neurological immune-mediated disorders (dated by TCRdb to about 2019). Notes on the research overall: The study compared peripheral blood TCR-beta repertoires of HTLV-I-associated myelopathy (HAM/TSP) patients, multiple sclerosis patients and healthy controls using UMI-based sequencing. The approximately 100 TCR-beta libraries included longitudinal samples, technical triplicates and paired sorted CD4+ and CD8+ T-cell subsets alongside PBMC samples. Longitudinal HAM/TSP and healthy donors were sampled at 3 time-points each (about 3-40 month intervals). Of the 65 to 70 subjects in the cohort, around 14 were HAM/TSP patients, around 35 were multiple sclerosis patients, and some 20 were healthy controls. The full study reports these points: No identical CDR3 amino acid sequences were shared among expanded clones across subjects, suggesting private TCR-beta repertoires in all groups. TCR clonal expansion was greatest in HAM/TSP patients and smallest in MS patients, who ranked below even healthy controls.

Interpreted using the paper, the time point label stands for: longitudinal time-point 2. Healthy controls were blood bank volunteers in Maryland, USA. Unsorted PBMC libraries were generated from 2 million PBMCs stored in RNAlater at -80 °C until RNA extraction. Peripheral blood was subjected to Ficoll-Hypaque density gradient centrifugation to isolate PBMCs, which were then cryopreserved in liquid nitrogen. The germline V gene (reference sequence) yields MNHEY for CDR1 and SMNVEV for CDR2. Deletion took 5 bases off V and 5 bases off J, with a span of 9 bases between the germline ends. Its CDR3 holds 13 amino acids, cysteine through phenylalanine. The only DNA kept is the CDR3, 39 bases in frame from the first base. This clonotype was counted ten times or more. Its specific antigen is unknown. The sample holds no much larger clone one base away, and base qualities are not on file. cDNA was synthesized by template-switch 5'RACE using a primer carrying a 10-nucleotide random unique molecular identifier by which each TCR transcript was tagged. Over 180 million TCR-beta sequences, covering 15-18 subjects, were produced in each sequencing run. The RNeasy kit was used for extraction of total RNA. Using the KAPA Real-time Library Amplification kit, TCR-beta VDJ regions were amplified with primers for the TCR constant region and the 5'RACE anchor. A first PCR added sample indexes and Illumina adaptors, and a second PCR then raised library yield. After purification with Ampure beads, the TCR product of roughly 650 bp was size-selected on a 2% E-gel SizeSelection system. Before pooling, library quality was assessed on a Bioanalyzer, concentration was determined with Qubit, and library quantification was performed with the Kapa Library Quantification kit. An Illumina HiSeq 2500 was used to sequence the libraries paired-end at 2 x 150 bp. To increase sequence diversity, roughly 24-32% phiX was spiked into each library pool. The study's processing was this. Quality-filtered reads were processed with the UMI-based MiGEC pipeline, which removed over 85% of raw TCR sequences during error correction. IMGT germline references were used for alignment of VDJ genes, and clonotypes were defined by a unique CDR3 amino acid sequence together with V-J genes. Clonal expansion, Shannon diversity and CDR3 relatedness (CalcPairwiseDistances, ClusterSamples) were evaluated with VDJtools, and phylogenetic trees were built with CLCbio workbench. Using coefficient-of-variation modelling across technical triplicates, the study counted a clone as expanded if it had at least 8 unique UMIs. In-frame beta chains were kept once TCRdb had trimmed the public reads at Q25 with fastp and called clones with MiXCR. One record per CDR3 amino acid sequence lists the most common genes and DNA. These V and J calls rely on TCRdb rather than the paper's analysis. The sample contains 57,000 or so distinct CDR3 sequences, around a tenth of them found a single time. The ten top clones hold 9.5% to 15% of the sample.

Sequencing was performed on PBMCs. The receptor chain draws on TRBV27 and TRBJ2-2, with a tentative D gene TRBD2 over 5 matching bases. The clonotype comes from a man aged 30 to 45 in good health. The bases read TGTGCCAGCAGTCCGAGGAGGACCGGGGAGCTGTTTTTT. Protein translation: CASSPRRTGELFF.